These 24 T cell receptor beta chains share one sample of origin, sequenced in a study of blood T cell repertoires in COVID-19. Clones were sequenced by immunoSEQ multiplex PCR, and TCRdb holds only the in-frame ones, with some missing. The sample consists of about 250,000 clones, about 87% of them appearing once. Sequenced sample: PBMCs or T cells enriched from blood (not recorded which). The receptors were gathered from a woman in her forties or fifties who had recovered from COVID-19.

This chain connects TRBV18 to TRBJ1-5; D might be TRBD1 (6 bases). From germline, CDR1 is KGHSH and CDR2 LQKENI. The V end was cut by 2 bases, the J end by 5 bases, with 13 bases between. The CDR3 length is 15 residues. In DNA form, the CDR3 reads TGTGCCAGCTCACCAACTACAGGGCAGGATCAGCCCCAGCATTTT. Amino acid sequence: CASSPTTGQDQPQHF.

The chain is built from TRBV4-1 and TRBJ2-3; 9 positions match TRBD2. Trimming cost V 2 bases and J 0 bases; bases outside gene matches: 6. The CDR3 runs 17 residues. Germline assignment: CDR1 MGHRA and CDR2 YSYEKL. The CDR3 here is CASSQRALAGSTDTQYF. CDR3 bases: TGCGCCAGCAGCCAAAGGGCCCTAGCGGGAAGCACAGATACGCAGTATTTT.

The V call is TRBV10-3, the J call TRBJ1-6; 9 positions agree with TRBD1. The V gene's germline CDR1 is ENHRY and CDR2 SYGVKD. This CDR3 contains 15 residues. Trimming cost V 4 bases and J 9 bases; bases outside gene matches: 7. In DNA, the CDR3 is TGTGCCATCAGTGTGACGGGACAGGGAGTTTCACCCCTCCACTTT. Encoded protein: CAISVTGQGVSPLHF.

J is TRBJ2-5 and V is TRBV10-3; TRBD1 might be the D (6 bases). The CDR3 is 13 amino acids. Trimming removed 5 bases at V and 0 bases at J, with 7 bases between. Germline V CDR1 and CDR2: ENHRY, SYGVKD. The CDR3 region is CAISWDNQETQYF. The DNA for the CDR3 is TGTGCCATCAGTTGGGACAACCAAGAGACCCAGTACTTC.

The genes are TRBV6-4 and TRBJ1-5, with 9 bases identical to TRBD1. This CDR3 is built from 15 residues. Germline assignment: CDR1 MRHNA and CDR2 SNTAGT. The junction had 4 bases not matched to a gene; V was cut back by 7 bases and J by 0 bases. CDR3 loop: CASNRDRDSNQPQHF. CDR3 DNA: TGTGCCAGCAACAGGGACAGGGATAGCAATCAGCCCCAGCATTTT.

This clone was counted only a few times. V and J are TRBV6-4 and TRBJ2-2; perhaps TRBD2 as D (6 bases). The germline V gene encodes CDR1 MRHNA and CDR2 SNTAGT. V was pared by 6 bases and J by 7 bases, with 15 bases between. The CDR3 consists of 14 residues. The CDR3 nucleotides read TGTGCCAGCAGCCCGGGACTTACCAGCGGGGAGCTGTTTTTT. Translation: CASSPGLTSGELFF.

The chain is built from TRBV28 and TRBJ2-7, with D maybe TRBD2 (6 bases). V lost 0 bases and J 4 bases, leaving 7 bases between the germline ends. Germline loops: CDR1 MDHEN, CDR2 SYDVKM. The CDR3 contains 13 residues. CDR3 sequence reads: CASSLWAGYEQYF. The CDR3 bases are TGTGCCAGCAGTTTATGGGCGGGGTACGAGCAGTACTTC.

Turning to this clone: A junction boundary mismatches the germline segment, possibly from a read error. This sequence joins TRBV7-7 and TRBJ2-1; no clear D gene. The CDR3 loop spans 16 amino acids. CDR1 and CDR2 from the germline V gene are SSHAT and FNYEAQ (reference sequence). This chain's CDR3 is CASSPTIALSYNEQFF. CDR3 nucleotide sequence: TGTGCTAGCAGCCCAACAATCGCTCTCTCCTACAATGAGCAGTTCTTC. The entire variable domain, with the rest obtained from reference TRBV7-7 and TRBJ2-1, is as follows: GAGVSQSPRYKVTKRGQDVTLRCDPISSHATLYWYQQALGQGPEFLTYFNYEAQPDKSGLPSDRFSAERPEGSISTLTIQRTEQRDSAMYRCASSPTIALSYNEQFFGPGTRLTVL.

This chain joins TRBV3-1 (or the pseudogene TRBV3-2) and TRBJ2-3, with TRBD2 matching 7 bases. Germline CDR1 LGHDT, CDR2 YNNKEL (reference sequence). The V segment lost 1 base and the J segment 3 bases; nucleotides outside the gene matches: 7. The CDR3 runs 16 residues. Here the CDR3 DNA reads TGTGCCAGCAGCCAAGTTGAGCGGGATGGGACAGATACGCAGTATTTT. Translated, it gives CASSQVERDGTDTQYF.

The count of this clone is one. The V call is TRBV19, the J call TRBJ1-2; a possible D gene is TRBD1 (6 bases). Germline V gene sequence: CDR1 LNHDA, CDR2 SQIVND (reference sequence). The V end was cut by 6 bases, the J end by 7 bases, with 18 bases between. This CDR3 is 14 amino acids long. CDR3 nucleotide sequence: TGTGCCAGTAGAGATTCCTGGGGGCAGGGTGGCTACACCTTC. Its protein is CASRDSWGQGGYTF.

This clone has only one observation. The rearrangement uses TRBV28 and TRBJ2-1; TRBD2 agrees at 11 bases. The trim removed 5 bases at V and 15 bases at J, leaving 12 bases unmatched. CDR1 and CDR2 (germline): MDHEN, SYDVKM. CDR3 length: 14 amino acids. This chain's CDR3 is CASSLPGLAVNLFF. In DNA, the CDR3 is TGTGCCAGCAGTCTCCCGGGACTAGCGGTTAATTTGTTCTTC.

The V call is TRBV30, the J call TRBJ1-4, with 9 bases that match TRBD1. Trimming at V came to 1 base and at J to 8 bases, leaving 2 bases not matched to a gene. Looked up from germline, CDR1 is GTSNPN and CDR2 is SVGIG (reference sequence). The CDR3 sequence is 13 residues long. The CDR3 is CAWSDTGGEKLFF. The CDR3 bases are TGTGCCTGGAGTGATACAGGGGGCGAAAAACTGTTTTTT.

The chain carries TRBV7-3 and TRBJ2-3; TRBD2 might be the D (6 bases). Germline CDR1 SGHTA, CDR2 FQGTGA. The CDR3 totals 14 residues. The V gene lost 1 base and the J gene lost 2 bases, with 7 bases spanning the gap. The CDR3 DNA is TGTGCCAGCAGCTTAATGGACTACACAGATACGCAGTATTTT. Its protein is CASSLMDYTDTQYF.

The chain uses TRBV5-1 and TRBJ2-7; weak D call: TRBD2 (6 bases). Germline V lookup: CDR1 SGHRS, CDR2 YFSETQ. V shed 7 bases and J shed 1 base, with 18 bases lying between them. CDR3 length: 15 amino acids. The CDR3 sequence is CASRLRPSDSYEQYF. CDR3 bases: TGCGCCAGCCGGCTTAGGCCTAGCGATTCCTACGAGCAGTACTTC. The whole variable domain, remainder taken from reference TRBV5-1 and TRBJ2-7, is KAGVTQTPRYLIKTRGQQVTLSCSPISGHRSVSWYQQTPGQGLQFLFEYFSETQRNKGNFPGRFSGRQFSNSRSEMNVSTLELGDSALYLCASRLRPSDSYEQYFGPGTRLTVT.

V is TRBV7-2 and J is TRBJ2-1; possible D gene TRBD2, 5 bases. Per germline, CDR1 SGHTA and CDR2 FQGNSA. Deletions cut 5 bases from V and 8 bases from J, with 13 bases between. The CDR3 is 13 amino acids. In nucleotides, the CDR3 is TGTGCCAGCAGCCCCGGGAAATCGGATGAGCAGTTCTTC. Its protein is CASSPGKSDEQFF.

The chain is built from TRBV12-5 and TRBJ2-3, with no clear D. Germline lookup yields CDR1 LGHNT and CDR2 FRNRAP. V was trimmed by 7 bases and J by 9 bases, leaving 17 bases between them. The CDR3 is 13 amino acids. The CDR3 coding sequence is TGTGCTAGTGCCTTCAGTCTAGAGGCAACGCAGTATTTT. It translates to CASAFSLEATQYF.

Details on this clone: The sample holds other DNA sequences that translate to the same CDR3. CDR3 sequence: CASSVAGTGIEQYF. The CDR3 nucleotides read TGTGCCAGCAGCGTAGCTGGGACAGGGATCGAGCAGTACTTC. The chain is built from TRBV9 and TRBJ2-7, with TRBD1 matching over 9 bases. J was trimmed by 6 bases and V by 0 bases; bases with no gene match: 4. There are 14 residues in the CDR3. Germline lookup yields CDR1 SGDLS and CDR2 YYNGEE. The whole variable domain, filled in from reference TRBV9 and TRBJ2-7, reads DSGVTQTPKHLITATGQRVTLRCSPRSGDLSVYWYQQSLDQGLQFLIQYYNGEERAKGNILERFSAQQFPDLHSELNLSSLELGDSALYFCASSVAGTGIEQYFGPGTRLTVT.

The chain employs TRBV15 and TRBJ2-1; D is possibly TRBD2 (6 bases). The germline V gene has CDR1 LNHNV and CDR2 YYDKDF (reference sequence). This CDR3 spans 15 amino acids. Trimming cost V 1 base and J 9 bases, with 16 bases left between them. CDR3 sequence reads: CATSRVKRRDGEQFF. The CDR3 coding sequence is TGTGCCACCAGCAGAGTCAAGAGGCGGGACGGTGAGCAGTTCTTC.

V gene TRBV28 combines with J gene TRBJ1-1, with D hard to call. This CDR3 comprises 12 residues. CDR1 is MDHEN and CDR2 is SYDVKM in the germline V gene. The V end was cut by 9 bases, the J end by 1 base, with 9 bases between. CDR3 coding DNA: TGTGCCAGGCTGAGGGCGAACACTGAAGCTTTCTTT. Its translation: CARLRANTEAFF. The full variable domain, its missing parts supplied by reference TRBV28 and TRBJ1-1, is DVKVTQSSRYLVKRTGEKVFLECVQDMDHENMFWYRQDPGLGLRLIYFSYDVKMKEKGDIPEGYSVSREKKERFSLILESASTNQTSMYLCARLRANTEAFFGQGTRLTVV.

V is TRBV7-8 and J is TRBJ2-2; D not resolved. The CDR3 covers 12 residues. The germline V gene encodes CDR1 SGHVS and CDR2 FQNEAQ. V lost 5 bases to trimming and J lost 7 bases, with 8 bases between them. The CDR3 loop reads CASSLLLGELFF. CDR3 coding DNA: TGTGCCAGCAGCCTACTCCTCGGGGAGCTGTTTTTT. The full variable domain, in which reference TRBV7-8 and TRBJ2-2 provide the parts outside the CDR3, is GAGVSQSPRYKVAKRGQDVALRCDPISGHVSLFWYQQALGQGPEFLTYFQNEAQLDKSGLPSDRFFAERPEGSVSTLKIQRTQQEDSAVYLCASSLLLGELFFGEGSRLTVL.

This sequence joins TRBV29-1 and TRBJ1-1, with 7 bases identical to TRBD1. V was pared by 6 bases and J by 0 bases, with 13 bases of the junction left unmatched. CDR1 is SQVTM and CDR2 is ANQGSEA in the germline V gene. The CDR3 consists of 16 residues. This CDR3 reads CSVAGGAIRMNTEAFF. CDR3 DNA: TGCAGCGTCGCAGGGGGTGCGATTCGGATGAACACTGAAGCTTTCTTT.

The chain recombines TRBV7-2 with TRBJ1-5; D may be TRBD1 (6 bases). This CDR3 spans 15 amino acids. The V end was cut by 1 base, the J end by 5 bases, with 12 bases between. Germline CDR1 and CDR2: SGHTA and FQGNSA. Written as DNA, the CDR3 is TGTGCCAGCAGCTTAGGCATACAGGGCCATCAGCCCCAGCATTTT. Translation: CASSLGIQGHQPQHF.

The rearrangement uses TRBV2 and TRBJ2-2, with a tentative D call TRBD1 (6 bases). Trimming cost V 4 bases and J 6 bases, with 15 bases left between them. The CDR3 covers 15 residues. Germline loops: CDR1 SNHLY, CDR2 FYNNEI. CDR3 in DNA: TGTGCCAGCAGTGCGACAGGAAGGTCCCCCGGGGAGCTGTTTTTT. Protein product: CASSATGRSPGELFF.

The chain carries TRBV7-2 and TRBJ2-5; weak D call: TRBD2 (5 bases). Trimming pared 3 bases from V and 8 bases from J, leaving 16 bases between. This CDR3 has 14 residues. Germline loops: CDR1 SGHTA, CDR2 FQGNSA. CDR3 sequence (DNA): TGTGCCAGCAGCTTGGGAACGGCCCCTAGCACCCAGTACTTC. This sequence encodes CASSLGTAPSTQYF. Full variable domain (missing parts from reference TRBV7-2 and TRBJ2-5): GAGVSQSPSNKVTEKGKDVELRCDPISGHTALYWYRQSLGQGLEFLIYFQGNSAPDKSGLPSDRFSAERTGGSVSTLTIQRTQQEDSAVYLCASSLGTAPSTQYFGPGTRLLVL.